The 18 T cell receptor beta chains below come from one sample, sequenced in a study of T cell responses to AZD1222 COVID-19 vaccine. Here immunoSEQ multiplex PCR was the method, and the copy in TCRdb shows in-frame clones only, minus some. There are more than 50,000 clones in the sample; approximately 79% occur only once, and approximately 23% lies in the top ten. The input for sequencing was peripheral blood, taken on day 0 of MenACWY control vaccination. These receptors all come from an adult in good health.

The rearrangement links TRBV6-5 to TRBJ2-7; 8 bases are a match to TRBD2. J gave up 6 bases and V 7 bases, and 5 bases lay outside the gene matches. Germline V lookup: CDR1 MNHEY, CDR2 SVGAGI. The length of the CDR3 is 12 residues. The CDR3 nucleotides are TGTGCCAGCACGGGACTAGTTGGCGAGCAGTACTTC. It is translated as CASTGLVGEQYF.

The CDR3 reads CATSDLGTGQETQYF. The CDR3 coding sequence is TGTGCCACCAGTGATTTGGGGACAGGACAAGAGACCCAGTACTTC. This chain links TRBV24-1 with TRBJ2-5, with 8 bases identical to TRBD1. Trimming took 0 bases from V and 2 from J; bases not matched to a gene: 1. This CDR3 comprises 15 residues. CDR1 is KGHDR and CDR2 is SFDVKD in the germline V gene.

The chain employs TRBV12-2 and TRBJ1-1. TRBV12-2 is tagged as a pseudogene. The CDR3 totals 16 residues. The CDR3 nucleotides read TGTGCAAGTCGCTCTTCGGAGAGGGGAGGGAACACTGAAGCTTTCTTT. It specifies CASRSSERGGNTEAFF.

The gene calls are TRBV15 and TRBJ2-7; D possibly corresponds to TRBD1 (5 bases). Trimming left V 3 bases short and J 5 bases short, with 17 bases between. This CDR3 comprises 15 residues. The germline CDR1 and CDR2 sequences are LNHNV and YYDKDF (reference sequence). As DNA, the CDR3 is TGTGCCACCAGCAGTGTAGGGGCCTCCGAACACGAGCAGTACTTC. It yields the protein CATSSVGASEHEQYF.

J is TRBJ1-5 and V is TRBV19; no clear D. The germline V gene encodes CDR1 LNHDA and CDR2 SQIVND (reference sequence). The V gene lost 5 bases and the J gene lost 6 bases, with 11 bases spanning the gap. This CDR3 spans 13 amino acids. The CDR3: CASSVERSQPQHF. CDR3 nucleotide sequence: TGTGCCAGTAGTGTCGAGAGAAGTCAGCCCCAGCATTTT.

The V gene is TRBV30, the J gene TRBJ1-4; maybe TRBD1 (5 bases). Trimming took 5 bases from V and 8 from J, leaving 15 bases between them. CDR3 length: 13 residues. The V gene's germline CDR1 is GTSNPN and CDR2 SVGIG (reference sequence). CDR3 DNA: TGTGCCTGGGGACAAGGGACCTCCGAAAAACTGTTTTTT. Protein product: CAWGQGTSEKLFF.

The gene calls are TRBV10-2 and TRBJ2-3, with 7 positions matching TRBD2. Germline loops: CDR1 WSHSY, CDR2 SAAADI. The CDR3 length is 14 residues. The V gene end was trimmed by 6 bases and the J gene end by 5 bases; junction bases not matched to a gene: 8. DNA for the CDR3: TGCGCCAGCAGGGGCCAGCGGGACGGAGATACGCAGTATTTT. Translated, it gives CASRGQRDGDTQYF.

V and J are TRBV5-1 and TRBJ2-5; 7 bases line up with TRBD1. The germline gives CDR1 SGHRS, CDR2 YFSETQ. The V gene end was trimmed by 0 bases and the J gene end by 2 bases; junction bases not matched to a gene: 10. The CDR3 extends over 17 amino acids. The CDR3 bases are TGCGCCAGCAGCTTGGGTTTCGGGGACAGAAGGCAAGAGACCCAGTACTTC. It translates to CASSLGFGDRRQETQYF.

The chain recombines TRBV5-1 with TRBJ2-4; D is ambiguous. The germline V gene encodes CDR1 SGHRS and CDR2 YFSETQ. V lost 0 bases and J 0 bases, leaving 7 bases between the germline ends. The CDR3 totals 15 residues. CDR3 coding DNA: TGCGCCAGCAGCTTGGAGAGTAGAGCCAAAAACATTCAGTACTTC. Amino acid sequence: CASSLESRAKNIQYF. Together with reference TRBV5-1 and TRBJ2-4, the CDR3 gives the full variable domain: KAGVTQTPRYLIKTRGQQVTLSCSPISGHRSVSWYQQTPGQGLQFLFEYFSETQRNKGNFPGRFSGRQFSNSRSEMNVSTLELGDSALYLCASSLESRAKNIQYFGAGTRLSVL.

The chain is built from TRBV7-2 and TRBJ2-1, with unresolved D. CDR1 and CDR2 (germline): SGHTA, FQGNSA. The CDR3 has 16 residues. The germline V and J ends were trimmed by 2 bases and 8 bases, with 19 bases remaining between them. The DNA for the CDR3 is TGTGCCAGCAGCTTACCAGGATCTCCCTCATTTGATGAGCAGTTCTTC. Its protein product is CASSLPGSPSFDEQFF. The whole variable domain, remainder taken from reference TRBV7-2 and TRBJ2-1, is GAGVSQSPSNKVTEKGKDVELRCDPISGHTALYWYRQSLGQGLEFLIYFQGNSAPDKSGLPSDRFSAERTGGSVSTLTIQRTQQEDSAVYLCASSLPGSPSFDEQFFGPGTRLTVL.

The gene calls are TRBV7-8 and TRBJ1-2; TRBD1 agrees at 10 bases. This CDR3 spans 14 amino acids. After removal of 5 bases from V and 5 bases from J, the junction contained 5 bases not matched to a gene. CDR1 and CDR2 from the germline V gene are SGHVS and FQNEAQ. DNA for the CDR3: TGTGCCAGCAGCGATGGGACAGGGGAGTATGGCTACACCTTC. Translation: CASSDGTGEYGYTF.

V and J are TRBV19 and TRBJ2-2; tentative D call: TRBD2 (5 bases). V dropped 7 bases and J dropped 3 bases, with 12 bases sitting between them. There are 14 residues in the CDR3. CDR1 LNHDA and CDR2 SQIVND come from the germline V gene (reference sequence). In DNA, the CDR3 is TGTGCCAGTAATCCAGCGGCGTACACCGGGGAGCTGTTTTTT. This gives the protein CASNPAAYTGELFF.

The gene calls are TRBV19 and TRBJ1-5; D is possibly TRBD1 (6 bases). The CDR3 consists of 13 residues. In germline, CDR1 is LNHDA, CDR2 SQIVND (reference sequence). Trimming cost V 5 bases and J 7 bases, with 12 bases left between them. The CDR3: CASSDRFGQPQHF. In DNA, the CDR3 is TGTGCCAGTAGTGACAGGTTCGGCCAGCCCCAGCATTTT.

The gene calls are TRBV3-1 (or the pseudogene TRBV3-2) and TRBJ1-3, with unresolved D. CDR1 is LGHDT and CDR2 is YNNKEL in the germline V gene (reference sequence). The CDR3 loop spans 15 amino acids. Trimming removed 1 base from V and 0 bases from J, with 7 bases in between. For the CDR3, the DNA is TGTGCCAGCAGCCAAGGGGAGAGCTCTGGAAACACCATATATTTT. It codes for CASSQGESSGNTIYF.

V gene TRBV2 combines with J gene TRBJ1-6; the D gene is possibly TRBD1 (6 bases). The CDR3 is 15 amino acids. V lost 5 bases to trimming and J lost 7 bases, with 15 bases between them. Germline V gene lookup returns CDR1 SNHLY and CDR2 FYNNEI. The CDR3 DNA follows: TGTGCCAGCAGTAAGGTGAGGGGGTTCAATTCACCCCTCCACTTT. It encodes CASSKVRGFNSPLHF.

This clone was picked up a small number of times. CDR3 DNA sequence: TGTGCCAGCAGCTTACAGGGTCCCGCGAATTCACCCCTCCACTTT. It specifies CASSLQGPANSPLHF. The chain recombines TRBV7-2 with TRBJ1-6, with a possible D match to TRBD1 (5 bases). The CDR3 contains 15 residues. The germline V gene has CDR1 SGHTA and CDR2 FQGNSA. V was clipped by 2 bases and J by 7 bases, with 12 bases between them.

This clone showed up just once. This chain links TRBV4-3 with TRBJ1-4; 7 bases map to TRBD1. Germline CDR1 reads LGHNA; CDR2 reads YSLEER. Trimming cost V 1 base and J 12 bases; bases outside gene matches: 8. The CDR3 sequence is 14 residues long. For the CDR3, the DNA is TGCGCCAGCAGCCAAGGACAGGGATTGAAGCAACTGTTTTTT. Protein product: CASSQGQGLKQLFF.

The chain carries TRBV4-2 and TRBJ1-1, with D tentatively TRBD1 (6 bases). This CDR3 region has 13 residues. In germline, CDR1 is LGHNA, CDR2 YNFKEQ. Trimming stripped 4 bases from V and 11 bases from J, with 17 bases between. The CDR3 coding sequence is TGTGCCAGCAGCCTAAGGGCGGGGACAAACGCTTTCTTT. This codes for CASSLRAGTNAFF.